This T cell receptor (beta chain) was identified in a study of blood T cells in healthy people across ages. This clonotype was detected many times. Primers used in a second PCR of about 6 to 11 cycles were a sample-barcoded 5' primer and a J-beta primer mix. TCRdb independently ran MiXCR on the 5' RACE reads; one entry per CDR3 protein. Found here are 650,000 or so distinct CDR3 sequences, 45% to 60% of them singletons; the top ten hold approximately 13%. This CDR3 is 14 amino acids long. Germline V gene data show CDR1 as SNHLY and CDR2 as FYNNEI. With V trimmed by 7 bases and J by 5 bases, 5 bases remained unmatched.

The chain couples TRBV2 to TRBJ1-2; the match to TRBD1 covers 12 bases. Source material: blood. The TCR comes from a woman older than 75 in good health. For the CDR3, the DNA is TGTGCCAGCAAGGGACAGGGGGCGGGTTATGGCTACACCTTC. Protein sequence: CASKGQGAGYGYTF.